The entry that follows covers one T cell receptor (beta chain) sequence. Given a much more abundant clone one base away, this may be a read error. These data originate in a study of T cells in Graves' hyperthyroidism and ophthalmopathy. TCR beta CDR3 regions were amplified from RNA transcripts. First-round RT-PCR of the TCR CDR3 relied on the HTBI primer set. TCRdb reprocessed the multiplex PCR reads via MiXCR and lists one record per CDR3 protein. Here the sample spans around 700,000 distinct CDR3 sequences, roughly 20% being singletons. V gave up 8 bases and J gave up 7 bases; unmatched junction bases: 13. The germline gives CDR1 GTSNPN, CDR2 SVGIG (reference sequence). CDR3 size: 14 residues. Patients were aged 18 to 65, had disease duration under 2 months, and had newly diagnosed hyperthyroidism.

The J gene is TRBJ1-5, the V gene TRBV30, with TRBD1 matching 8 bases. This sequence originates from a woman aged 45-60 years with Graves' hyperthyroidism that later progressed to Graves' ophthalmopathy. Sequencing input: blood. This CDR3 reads CAGSSSGGDQPQHF. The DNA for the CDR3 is TGTGCCGGTAGCTCTTCAGGGGGCGACCAGCCCCAGCATTTT.